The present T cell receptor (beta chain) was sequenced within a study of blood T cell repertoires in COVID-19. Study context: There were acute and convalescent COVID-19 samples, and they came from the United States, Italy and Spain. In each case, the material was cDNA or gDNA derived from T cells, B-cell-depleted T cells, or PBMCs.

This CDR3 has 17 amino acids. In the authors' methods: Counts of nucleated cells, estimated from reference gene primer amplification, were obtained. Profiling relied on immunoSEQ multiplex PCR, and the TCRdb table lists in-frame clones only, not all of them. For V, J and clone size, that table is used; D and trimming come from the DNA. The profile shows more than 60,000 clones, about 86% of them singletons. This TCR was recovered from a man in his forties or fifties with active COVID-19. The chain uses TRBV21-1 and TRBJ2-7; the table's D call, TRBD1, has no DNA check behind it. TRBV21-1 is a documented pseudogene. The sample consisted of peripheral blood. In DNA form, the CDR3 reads TGTGCCAGCAGCAAAGTAGGTGGTCAGGACAGCTCCTACGAGCAGTACTTC. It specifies CASSKVGGQDSSYEQYF.